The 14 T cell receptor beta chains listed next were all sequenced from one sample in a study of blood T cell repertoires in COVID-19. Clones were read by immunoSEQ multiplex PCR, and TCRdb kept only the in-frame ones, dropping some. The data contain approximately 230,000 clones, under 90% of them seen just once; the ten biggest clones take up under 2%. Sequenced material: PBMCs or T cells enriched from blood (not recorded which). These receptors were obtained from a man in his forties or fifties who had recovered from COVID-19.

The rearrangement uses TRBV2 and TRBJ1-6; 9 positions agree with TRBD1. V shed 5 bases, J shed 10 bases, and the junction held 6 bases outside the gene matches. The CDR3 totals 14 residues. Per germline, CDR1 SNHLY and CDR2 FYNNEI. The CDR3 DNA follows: TGTGCCAGCAGTCCGGGACAGGGCGGCTCACCCCTCCACTTT. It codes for CASSPGQGGSPLHF.

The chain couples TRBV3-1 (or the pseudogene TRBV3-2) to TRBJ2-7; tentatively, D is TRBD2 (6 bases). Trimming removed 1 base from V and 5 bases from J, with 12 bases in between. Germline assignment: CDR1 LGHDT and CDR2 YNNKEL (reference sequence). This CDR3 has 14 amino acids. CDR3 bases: TGTGCCAGCAGCCAAGGGCGGGGCAGGGACGAGCAGTACTTC. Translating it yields CASSQGRGRDEQYF.

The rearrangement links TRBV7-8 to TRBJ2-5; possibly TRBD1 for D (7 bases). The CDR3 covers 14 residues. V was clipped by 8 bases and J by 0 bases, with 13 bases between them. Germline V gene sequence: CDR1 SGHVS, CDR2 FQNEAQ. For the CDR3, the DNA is TGTGCCAGCCGCGGGACAGAGTACCAAGAGACCCAGTACTTC. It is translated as CASRGTEYQETQYF.

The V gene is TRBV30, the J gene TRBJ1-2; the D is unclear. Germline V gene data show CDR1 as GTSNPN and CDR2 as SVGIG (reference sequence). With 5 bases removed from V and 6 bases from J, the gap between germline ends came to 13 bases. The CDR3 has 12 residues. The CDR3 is CAWENGIDGYTF. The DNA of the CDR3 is TGTGCCTGGGAAAACGGGATCGATGGCTACACCTTC.

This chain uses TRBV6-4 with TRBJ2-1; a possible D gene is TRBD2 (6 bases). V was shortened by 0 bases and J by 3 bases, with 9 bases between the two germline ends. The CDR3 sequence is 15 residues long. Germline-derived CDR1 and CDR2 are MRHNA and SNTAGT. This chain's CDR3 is CASSDSSDYYNEQFF. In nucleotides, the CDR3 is TGTGCCAGCAGTGACTCCTCGGACTACTACAATGAGCAGTTCTTC.

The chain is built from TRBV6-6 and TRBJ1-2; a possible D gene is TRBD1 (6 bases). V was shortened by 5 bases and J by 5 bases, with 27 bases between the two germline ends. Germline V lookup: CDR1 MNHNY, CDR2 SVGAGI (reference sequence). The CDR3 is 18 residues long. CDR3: CASSPVALRNRVDYGYTF. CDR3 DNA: TGTGCCAGCAGTCCGGTCGCCTTAAGAAACAGGGTAGATTATGGCTACACCTTC.

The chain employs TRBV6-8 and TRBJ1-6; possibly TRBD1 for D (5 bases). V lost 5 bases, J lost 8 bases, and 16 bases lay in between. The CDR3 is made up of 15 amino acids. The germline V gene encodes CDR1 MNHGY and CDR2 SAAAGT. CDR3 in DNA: TGTGCCAGCAGTACTATACAGTCGGGGGATTCACCCCTCCACTTT. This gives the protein CASSTIQSGDSPLHF.

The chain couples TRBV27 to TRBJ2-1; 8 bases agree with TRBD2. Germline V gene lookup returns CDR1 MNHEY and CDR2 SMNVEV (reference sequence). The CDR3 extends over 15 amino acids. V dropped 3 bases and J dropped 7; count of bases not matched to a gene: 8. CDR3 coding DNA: TGTGCCAGCAGTTTGAAACTAGCGGTCCTTAATGAGCAGTTCTTC. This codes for CASSLKLAVLNEQFF.

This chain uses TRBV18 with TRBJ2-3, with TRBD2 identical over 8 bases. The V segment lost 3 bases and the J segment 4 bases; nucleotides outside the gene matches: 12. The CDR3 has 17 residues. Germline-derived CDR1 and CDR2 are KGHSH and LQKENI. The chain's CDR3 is CASSPEGRREVPDTQYF. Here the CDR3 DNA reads TGTGCCAGCTCACCGGAGGGTCGGCGGGAGGTACCAGATACGCAGTATTTT.

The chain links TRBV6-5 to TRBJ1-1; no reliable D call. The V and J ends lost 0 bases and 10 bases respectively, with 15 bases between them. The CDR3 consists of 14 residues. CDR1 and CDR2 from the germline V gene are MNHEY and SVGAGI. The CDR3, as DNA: TGTGCCAGCAGTTACTCCCGACGTGGAGATGGAGCTTTCTTT. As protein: CASSYSRRGDGAFF.

CDR3 sequence reads: CASSGGGNQPQHF. For the CDR3, the DNA is TGTGCCAGCAGCGGGGGGGGCAATCAGCCCCAGCATTTT. The V and J genes are TRBV5-5 and TRBJ1-5; D is perhaps TRBD1 (5 bases). Trimming stripped 4 bases from V and 2 bases from J, with 7 bases between. CDR3 size: 13 residues. CDR1 SGHKS and CDR2 YYEKEE come from the germline V gene (reference sequence). Full variable domain (remainder filled in from reference TRBV5-5 and TRBJ1-5): DAGVTQSPTHLIKTRGQQVTLRCSPISGHKSVSWYQQVLGQGPQFIFQYYEKEERGRGNFPDRFSARQFPNYSSELNVNALLLGDSALYLCASSGGGNQPQHFGDGTRLSIL.

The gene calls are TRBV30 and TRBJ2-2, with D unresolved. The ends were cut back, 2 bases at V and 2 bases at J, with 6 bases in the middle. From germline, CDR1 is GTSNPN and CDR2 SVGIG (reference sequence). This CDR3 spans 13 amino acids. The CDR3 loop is CAWSIFNTGELFF. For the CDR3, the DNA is TGTGCCTGGAGTATCTTCAACACCGGGGAGCTGTTTTTT.

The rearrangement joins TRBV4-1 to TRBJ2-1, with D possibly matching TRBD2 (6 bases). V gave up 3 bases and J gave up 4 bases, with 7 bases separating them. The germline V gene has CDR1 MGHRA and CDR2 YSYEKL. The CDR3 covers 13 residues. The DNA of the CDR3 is TGCGCCAGCAGCCAGCGGGATTACAATGAGCAGTTCTTC. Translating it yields CASSQRDYNEQFF.

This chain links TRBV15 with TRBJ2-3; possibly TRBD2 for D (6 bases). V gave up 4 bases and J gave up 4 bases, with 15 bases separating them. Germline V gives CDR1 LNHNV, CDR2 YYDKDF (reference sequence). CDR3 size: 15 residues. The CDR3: CATSNLGSGADTQYF. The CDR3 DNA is TGTGCCACCAGCAACCTCGGGAGCGGCGCAGATACGCAGTATTTT.